This T cell receptor beta chain is from a study of human T cells and chemical hapten exposure. As for the study in general: DPC 0.01% went on the upper back by patch test, with reading at 6 days. There were per-sample TCR yield variations, arising mainly from small pooled library volume differences.

As for time point: pre-sensitization, week 0. Treatment given: therapeutic diphenylcyclopropenone sensitization with weekly scalp DPC. Each CDR3 protein gets one entry after TCRdb re-called the RACE reads with MiXCR. The sample carries about 92,000 distinct CDR3 sequences, around 9.5% recorded once. The CDR3 length is 14 residues. The V segment lost 3 bases and the J segment 4 bases; nucleotides outside the gene matches: 2. Study observations and caveats: In comparison with controls, expanded TCRs gave rise to a significantly larger number of large CDR3 similarity clusters.

This clonotype has a count of ten or more. Its antigen remains unidentified. The rearrangement links TRBV12-3 or TRBV12-4 to TRBJ2-1, with 8 bases aligning to TRBD2. This material consisted of whole blood, taken in connection with sensitization to the hapten diphenylcyclopropenone (DPC). The sequence came from a woman aged 40 to 50 with alopecia areata. Some clones in this sample may be carry-over from other donors' samples. The chain's CDR3 is CASSFRGGYNEQFF. Written as DNA, the CDR3 is TGTGCCAGCAGTTTCCGGGGGGGGTACAATGAGCAGTTCTTC.